Listed here is a single T cell receptor (beta chain). This sample is drawn from a study of blood T cells in healthy people across ages. V dropped 2 bases and J dropped 1; count of bases not matched to a gene: 4. This CDR3 comprises 17 residues. Germline V CDR1 and CDR2: SGHVS, FNYEAQ. With a J-beta primer mix and a sample-barcoded 5' primer, a second PCR ran roughly 6 to 12 cycles. MiXCR, run by TCRdb on the 5' RACE reads, gives a single entry per CDR3 protein. In the table there are roughly 1,500,000 distinct CDR3 sequences, about 31% of which are singletons. Healthy Caucasian individuals from Russia aged about 6 to 100 were enrolled as donors.

The sequenced sample was blood. The sequence was obtained from a woman in her thirties in good health. The gene calls are TRBV7-6 and TRBJ2-1, with 11 positions matching TRBD2. CDR3 amino acids: CASSLIPSGGSYNEQFF. In DNA form, the CDR3 reads TGTGCCAGCAGCTTAATCCCTAGCGGGGGGTCCTACAATGAGCAGTTCTTC.